The clone carrying this T cell receptor (beta chain) was counted many times. The antigen remains unidentified. The sequenced template was RNA, covering the TCR beta CDR3 region. First-round RT-PCR used HTBI primers; second-round multiplex PCR followed. TCRdb redid the calling of the multiplex PCR reads with MiXCR, one entry per CDR3 protein. The sample records about 480,000 distinct CDR3 sequences, 13% to 15% being singletons. This record comes from a study of Graves' ophthalmopathy and Graves' hyperthyroidism. Overall study: Peripheral blood was gathered at the point of initial diagnosis, before any treatment started.

Overall study results and limits: Blood also held most thyroid clonotypes expanded above 0.001 frequency.

Other autoimmune diseases, uncontrolled infections, pregnancy or lactation excluded patients from enrollment. What was sequenced was blood. The TCR comes from a woman between 25 and 40 years old with Graves' ophthalmopathy.

CDR3 loop: CASSPFWFHTEAFF. The CDR3 region has the DNA TGTGCCAGCAGCCCCTTTTGGTTTCACACTGAAGCTTTCTTT. This sequence joins TRBV12-3 or TRBV12-4 and TRBJ1-1, with D unresolved. This CDR3 is 14 amino acids long. The V end was cut by 6 bases, the J end by 3 bases, with 14 bases between.